Described below is a single T cell receptor (beta chain) sequence and its context. No antigen is known for it. The source of the sample is a study of shared clonotypes between healthy human individuals. Study background: Three CD4 naive, three CD4 memory, two CD8 naive and one CD8 memory plate were used per donor. Study outcomes and limitations: On the whole, naive subsets had larger estimated richness than memory subsets had.

Methods used by the authors: Filtering of immunoSEQ junctional sequences could not match full-length read filtering. Sequencing used immunoSEQ multiplex PCR; TCRdb keeps in-frame clones, though not all of them. The V and J calls and the clone size are those of that table, but D and trimming were determined from the DNA. The table lists some 2,500,000 clones, 93% of them singletons. Only Caucasian adults living in Nashville, Tennessee made up the donor group. The germline V gene has CDR1 MNHEY and CDR2 SVGAGI. V was cut by 5 bases and J by 7 bases, with 17 bases left in between. This CDR3 is built from 15 residues.

The source material was naive CD4+ T cells from PBMCs. Noted subset: CD45RA+ positively selected. The rearrangement links TRBV6-5 to TRBJ2-2; D possibly matches TRBD1 or TRBD2 (6 bases each). This TCR came from a man younger than 35 in good health. Some clones in this sample may be carry-over from other donors' samples. The CDR3 reads CASSPRGTFGGELFF. The DNA of the CDR3 is TGTGCCAGCAGTCCCCGGGGGACATTTGGCGGGGAGCTGTTTTTT.